This is a list of T cell receptor beta chains from one sample in a study of a mutant IDH1 vaccine in newly diagnosed glioma. The method was immunoSEQ multiplex PCR; TCRdb's version includes in-frame clones alone and lacks a portion of them. The sample yields roughly 120,000 clones, about four fifths seen once. Their antigen targets remain unknown. Sequenced here: PBMCs, sampled from a glioma patient whose treatment included an IDH1 peptide vaccine. All receptors derive from a man in his forties with glioma. Each CDR3 is given with its conserved first and last residue. D genes are given only for firm matches. Rows give clone size only sometimes, using once, few, many, or a class for an expanded clone.

TRBJ1-2	NA	TRBV5-4	NA	CASSNPGFRGYTF	TGTGCCAGCAGCAACCCAGGGTTCAGGGGCTACACCTTC
TRBJ2-3	NA	TRBV19	TRBD1	CASSISQGTDTQYF	TGTGCCAGTAGTATCTCACAGGGGACAGATACGCAGTATTTT
TRBJ2-7	NA	TRBV5-1	NA	CASSLVGHEQYF	TGCGCCAGCAGCTTAGTTGGACACGAGCAGTACTTC
TRBJ1-2	NA	TRBV6-4	NA	CASSPSGTWVPYTF	TGTGCCAGCAGTCCTTCCGGGACATGGGTTCCCTACACCTTC
TRBJ1-5	NA	TRBV30	NA	CAWRQGSYSNQPQHF	TGTGCCTGGCGGCAGGGATCCTATAGCAATCAGCCCCAGCATTTT
TRBJ2-2	NA	TRBV14	NA	CASSQRSMIGGLNTGELFF	TGTGCCAGCAGCCAAAGGAGTATGATAGGCGGTTTGAACACCGGGGAGCTGTTTTTT
TRBJ2-1	NA	TRBV5-1	TRBD2	CASSLIGGRNNEQFF	TGCGCCAGCAGCTTGATCGGGGGGAGAAACAATGAGCAGTTCTTC
TRBJ2-1	few	TRBV11-2	NA	CASSLDQGGLPVYNEQFF	TGTGCCAGCAGCTTAGATCAGGGGGGACTCCCGGTCTACAATGAGCAGTTCTTC
TRBJ2-5	NA	TRBV28	NA	CASTPFGHQETQYF	TGTGCCAGCACCCCGTTCGGGCACCAAGAGACCCAGTACTTC
TRBJ2-1	once	TRBV9	TRBD2	CASSAATSHTYNEQFF	TGTGCCAGCAGCGCAGCGACTAGCCATACCTACAATGAGCAGTTCTTC
TRBJ1-2	NA	TRBV5-4	TRBD1	CASSLDHGTAYGYTF	TGTGCCAGCAGCTTGGACCATGGGACAGCGTATGGCTACACCTTC
TRBJ2-7	NA	TRBV14	NA	CASSQESRTKKYEQYF	TGTGCCAGCAGCCAAGAGTCAAGGACTAAAAAATACGAGCAGTACTTC
TRBJ2-1	NA	TRBV6-4	NA	CASSEEQGSYNEQFF	TGTGCCAGCAGTGAGGAACAGGGCTCCTACAATGAGCAGTTCTTC
TRBJ2-3	few	TRBV7-2	TRBD2	CASSLAQAGGLDTQYF	TGTGCCAGCAGCTTAGCGCAGGCGGGGGGTTTGGATACGCAGTATTTT
TRBJ2-6	NA	TRBV7-8	NA	CASSLPRRVTTGANVLTF	TGTGCCAGCAGCTTACCCCGTAGAGTCACCACTGGGGCCAACGTCCTGACTTTC
TRBJ1-1	NA	TRBV7-2	NA	CASSLGAGQTEAFF	TGTGCCAGCAGCTTAGGGGCAGGGCAAACTGAAGCTTTCTTT
TRBJ2-1	NA	TRBV5-4	TRBD1	CASSSYDRDLNEQFF	TGTGCCAGCAGCTCTTATGACAGGGACCTTAATGAGCAGTTCTTC
TRBJ2-7	NA	TRBV12-5	TRBD1	CASGPGQGAEQYF	TGTGCTAGTGGTCCTGGACAGGGGGCCGAGCAGTACTTC
TRBJ2-7	NA	TRBV10-3	TRBD1	CAIRPGTGGLYEQYF	TGTGCCATCAGACCAGGGACAGGGGGCCTCTACGAGCAGTACTTC
TRBJ2-5	NA	TRBV6-5	NA	CASARRETQYF	TGTGCCAGCGCCAGACGAGAGACCCAGTACTTC
TRBJ2-3	NA	TRBV9	TRBD2	CASSVGGLAGGGYMDTQYF	TGTGCCAGCAGCGTAGGAGGACTAGCGGGGGGCGGCTACATGGATACGCAGTATTTT
TRBJ2-5	NA	TRBV18	NA	CASSSTAQETQYF	TGTGCCAGCTCATCGACAGCTCAAGAGACCCAGTACTTC
TRBJ1-2	NA	TRBV4-3	NA	CASSQDRGRYGYTF	TGCGCCAGCAGCCAAGATCGCGGACGGTACGGCTACACCTTC
TRBJ2-7	NA	TRBV4-3	TRBD1	CASSQVALRGQIQYF	TGCGCCAGCAGCCAAGTAGCCCTACGGGGACAGATACAGTACTTC
TRBJ1-4	NA	TRBV5-8	NA	CASSFLGPTNEKLFF	TGTGCCAGCAGCTTTTTAGGACCAACTAATGAAAAACTGTTTTTT
TRBJ2-3	few	TRBV7-9	NA	CASSLEGLDTQYF	TGTGCCAGCAGCTTAGAGGGTTTGGATACGCAGTATTTT
TRBJ2-4	NA	TRBV30	TRBD1	CAWSPGQGENIQYF	TGTGCCTGGAGCCCGGGACAGGGAGAAAACATTCAGTACTTC